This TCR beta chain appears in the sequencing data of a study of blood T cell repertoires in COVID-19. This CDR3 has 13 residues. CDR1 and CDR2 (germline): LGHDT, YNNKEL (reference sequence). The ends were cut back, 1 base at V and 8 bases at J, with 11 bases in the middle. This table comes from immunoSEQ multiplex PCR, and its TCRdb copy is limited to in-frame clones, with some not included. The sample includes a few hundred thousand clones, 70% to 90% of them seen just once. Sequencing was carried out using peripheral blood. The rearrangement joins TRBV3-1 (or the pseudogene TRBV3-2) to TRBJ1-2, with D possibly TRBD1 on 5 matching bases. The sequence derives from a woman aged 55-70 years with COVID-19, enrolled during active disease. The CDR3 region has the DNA TGTGCCAGCAGCCAAGGTCAGGGCAAAGGCTACACCTTC. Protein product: CASSQGQGKGYTF.